This T cell receptor (beta chain) was documented in a study of OX40 agonist ivuxolimab in advanced cancers. About the study: Every patient in dose escalation had hepatocellular carcinoma, melanoma, renal cell or head and neck cancer. Study results and caveats: Some patients who did not respond also had low normalized T-cell clonal expansion.

The germline CDR1 and CDR2 sequences are MNHEY and SMNVEV (reference sequence). CDR3 length: 14 amino acids. Trimming pared 3 bases from V and 1 base from J, leaving 6 bases between. Clones were read by immunoSEQ multiplex PCR, and TCRdb kept only the in-frame ones, dropping some. The table shows over 55,000 clones, with over 75% occurring only once. With respect to this clone: Its antigen is unidentified.

The TCR was taken from an adult with an advanced solid tumor such as melanoma, head and neck, liver or kidney cancer. The sample here was CD4+ or CD8+ T cells sorted from blood, taken in a trial of the OX40 agonist ivuxolimab. The chain uses TRBV27 and TRBJ1-4; D call uncertain. The CDR3 DNA reads as TGTGCCAGCAGTTTGCGCCAAACTAATGAAAAACTGTTTTTT. Protein: CASSLRQTNEKLFF.